These 30 T cell receptor beta chains came from one sample sequenced in a study of blood T cell repertoires in COVID-19. The table came from immunoSEQ multiplex PCR; TCRdb's copy has only in-frame clones and leaves some out. Among approximately 100,000 clones listed, 84% were seen once. Source material: peripheral blood. These receptors were taken from a man between 60 and 70 years old with acute or convalescent COVID-19.

This chain links TRBV18 with TRBJ2-4, with D possibly being TRBD2 (7 bases). Between the trimmed V and J ends, which lost 8 bases and 5 bases, there was a span of 28 bases. CDR3 size: 18 residues. Germline CDR1 is KGHSH and CDR2 is LQKENI. The CDR3 loop reads CASNTAGARGTTQNIQYF. The DNA for the CDR3 is TGTGCCAGCAACACCGCGGGGGCTAGGGGTACAACACAAAACATTCAGTACTTC.

V usage is TRBV5-1 and J usage is TRBJ2-2, with 8 bases aligning to TRBD2. The CDR3 totals 16 residues. The J segment lost 0 bases and the V segment lost 3 bases, leaving 4 bases of the junction unmatched. Looked up from germline, CDR1 is SGHRS and CDR2 is YFSETQ. This chain's CDR3 is CASSSDGGANTGELFF. The CDR3 region has the DNA TGCGCCAGCAGCTCAGACGGGGGGGCGAACACCGGGGAGCTGTTTTTT.

The genes are TRBV5-8 and TRBJ2-1; 8 positions match TRBD2. After removal of 0 bases from V and 4 bases from J, the junction contained 3 bases not matched to a gene. The CDR3 extends over 15 amino acids. Germline loops: CDR1 SGHTS, CDR2 YDEGEE. The CDR3 loop reads CASSLALAGYNEQFF. Written as DNA, the CDR3 is TGTGCCAGCAGCTTGGCTTTAGCGGGGTACAATGAGCAGTTCTTC.

This chain joins TRBV27 and TRBJ2-7, with 8 bases fitting TRBD2. J lost 7 bases, V lost 6 bases, and 17 bases had no gene match. Per the germline V gene, CDR1 is MNHEY and CDR2 is SMNVEV (reference sequence). The CDR3 has 16 residues. Here the CDR3 reads CASRAEPGGAMWEQYF. As DNA, the CDR3 is TGTGCCAGCAGAGCGGAACCCGGGGGGGCAATGTGGGAGCAGTACTTC.

The chain carries TRBV2 and TRBJ1-2; the D gene is possibly TRBD1 (5 bases). Between the trimmed V and J ends, which lost 6 bases and 2 bases, there was a span of 16 bases. Germline CDR1 and CDR2: SNHLY and FYNNEI. CDR3 length: 15 residues. CDR3 loop: CASRDLGARNYGYTF. The CDR3 DNA sequence: TGTGCCAGCAGGGACCTAGGGGCTAGAAACTATGGCTACACCTTC.

The chain combines TRBV2 with TRBJ1-5; D perhaps matches TRBD1 (5 bases). V was trimmed by 6 bases and J by 4 bases, leaving 25 bases between them. From germline, CDR1 is SNHLY and CDR2 FYNNEI. The CDR3 is 18 amino acids. The CDR3 region is CASSRARGPGVGNQPQHF. The CDR3 nucleotides are TGTGCCAGCAGCCGCGCTAGGGGCCCCGGCGTAGGGAATCAGCCCCAGCATTTT.

The genes are TRBV11-2 and TRBJ1-1, with 11 bases identical to TRBD1. The CDR3 covers 16 residues. J gave up 5 bases and V 1 base, and 6 bases lay outside the gene matches. CDR1 SGHAT and CDR2 FQNNGV come from the germline V gene. CDR3 in amino acids: CASSLGGTGGNTEAFF. CDR3 coding DNA: TGTGCCAGCAGCTTAGGTGGGACAGGGGGAAATACTGAAGCTTTCTTT.

The chain uses TRBV7-8 and TRBJ2-1; no definite D call. V shed 5 bases and J shed 0 bases, with 8 bases lying between them. Germline V gives CDR1 SGHVS, CDR2 FQNEAQ. The CDR3 spans 14 residues. The CDR3 nucleotides read TGTGCCAGCAGCGGAGTCGTCTCCTACAATGAGCAGTTCTTC. Its translation: CASSGVVSYNEQFF. Looking up the rest from reference TRBV7-8 and TRBJ2-1 gives the full variable domain: GAGVSQSPRYKVAKRGQDVALRCDPISGHVSLFWYQQALGQGPEFLTYFQNEAQLDKSGLPSDRFFAERPEGSVSTLKIQRTQQEDSAVYLCASSGVVSYNEQFFGPGTRLTVL.

In its sample, this clone was seen once. This chain joins TRBV4-3 and TRBJ2-3; D gene uncertain. Trimming took 8 bases from V and 1 from J, leaving 7 bases between them. Germline V gene data show CDR1 as LGHNA and CDR2 as YSLEER. This CDR3 has 12 residues. This CDR3 reads CASSAGTDTQYF. The DNA of the CDR3 is TGCGCCAGCTCGGCGGGCACAGATACGCAGTATTTT.

The rearrangement links TRBV3-1 (or the pseudogene TRBV3-2) to TRBJ2-3, with TRBD2 matching 7 bases. V lost 3 bases and J lost 14; bases outside the gene matches: 8. This CDR3 region has 12 residues. Germline values: CDR1 LGHDT, CDR2 YNNKEL (reference sequence). The CDR3 is CASSHGERDPYF. The DNA for the CDR3 is TGTGCCAGCAGCCATGGTGAGCGGGACCCGTATTTT.

V gene TRBV18 combines with J gene TRBJ1-4; D remains ambiguous. V lost 1 base, J lost 3 bases, and 9 bases lay in between. CDR1 is KGHSH and CDR2 is LQKENI in the germline V gene. This CDR3 comprises 15 residues. This chain's CDR3 is CASSPRVGANEKLFF. The CDR3 nucleotides read TGTGCCAGCTCACCACGAGTCGGGGCTAATGAAAAACTGTTTTTT. Looking up the rest from reference TRBV18 and TRBJ1-4 gives the full variable domain: NAGVMQNPRHLVRRRGQEARLRCSPMKGHSHVYWYRQLPEEGLKFMVYLQKENIIDESGMPKERFSAEFPKEGPSILRIQQVVRGDSAAYFCASSPRVGANEKLFFGSGTQLSVL.

Worth noting for this clone: One end of the junction fails to match germline, which may point to a read error. V usage is TRBV18 and J usage is TRBJ1-3, with TRBD1 matching over 9 bases. This CDR3 has 14 amino acids. The germline gives CDR1 KGHSH, CDR2 LQKENI. The CDR3 loop reads CASSPQGAGNTIYF. CDR3 bases: TGTGCCAGCTCTCCACAGGGGGCCGGAAACACCATATATTTT. Full variable domain (rest looked up from reference TRBV18 and TRBJ1-3): NAGVMQNPRHLVRRRGQEARLRCSPMKGHSHVYWYRQLPEEGLKFMVYLQKENIIDESGMPKERFSAEFPKEGPSILRIQQVVRGDSAAYFCASSPQGAGNTIYFGEGSWLTVV.

This chain's CDR3 is CASLRRTGSSGNTIYF. Here the CDR3 DNA reads TGTGCCAGCCTTCGCCGGACGGGGAGCTCTGGAAACACCATATATTTT. The chain employs TRBV28 and TRBJ1-3; D not certain. This CDR3 has 16 amino acids. Per germline, CDR1 MDHEN and CDR2 SYDVKM. The germline V and J ends were trimmed by 8 bases and 0 bases, with 17 bases remaining between them.

There are a few counts of this clone. This CDR3 is CASSSRVPGTGARELFF. The CDR3 nucleotides are TGTGCCAGCAGCTCCCGGGTACCCGGGACAGGGGCTAGGGAACTGTTTTTT. This sequence joins TRBV5-5 and TRBJ1-4, with 10 nucleotides matching TRBD1. Germline loops: CDR1 SGHKS, CDR2 YYEKEE (reference sequence). The CDR3 extends over 17 amino acids. The V and J ends lost 3 bases and 12 bases, in that order; junction bases with no gene match: 17.

The V call is TRBV4-1, the J call TRBJ1-1; D is ambiguous. CDR1 is MGHRA and CDR2 is YSYEKL in the germline V gene. There are 16 residues in the CDR3. V lost 7 bases to trimming and J lost 4 bases, with 22 bases between them. The CDR3 bases are TGCGCCAGCACCACAAGTACGGGGAAAAGACGCACTGAAGCTTTCTTT. Translation gives CASTTSTGKRRTEAFF.

This sequence joins TRBV6-5 and TRBJ2-3; D may be TRBD1 (5 bases). V lost 6 bases, J lost 0 bases, and 13 bases lay in between. The CDR3 runs to 15 residues. Germline loops: CDR1 MNHEY, CDR2 SVGAGI. The CDR3 nucleotides are TGTGCCAGCAGGACCGGACACGTTAGCACAGATACGCAGTATTTT. Translating gives CASRTGHVSTDTQYF.

The sample holds one count of this clone. V gene TRBV2 combines with J gene TRBJ2-2, with D hard to call. V was clipped by 1 base and J by 2 bases, with 8 bases between them. The germline gives CDR1 SNHLY, CDR2 FYNNEI. CDR3 length: 15 amino acids. Here the CDR3 DNA reads TGTGCCAGCAGTGAAGGCTTACTTAACACCGGGGAGCTGTTTTTT. Protein sequence: CASSEGLLNTGELFF. Together with reference TRBV2 and TRBJ2-2, the CDR3 gives the full variable domain: EPEVTQTPSHQVTQMGQEVILRCVPISNHLYFYWYRQILGQKVEFLVSFYNNEISEKSEIFDDQFSVERPDGSNFTLKIRSTKLEDSAMYFCASSEGLLNTGELFFGEGSRLTVL.

The chain joins TRBV2 to TRBJ2-5; TRBD2 is a possible D gene (6 bases). V was clipped by 3 bases and J by 1 base, with 15 bases between them. The CDR3 totals 16 residues. The V gene's germline CDR1 is SNHLY and CDR2 FYNNEI. The CDR3 DNA reads TGTGCCAGCAGTGAGCGGGGCCGACTGCGCCAAGAGACCCAGTACTTC. It codes for CASSERGRLRQETQYF.

This chain connects TRBV2 to TRBJ2-5; 9 bases are a match to TRBD1. The germline V gene encodes CDR1 SNHLY and CDR2 FYNNEI. This CDR3 has 17 residues. J gave up 7 bases and V 2 bases, and 14 bases lay outside the gene matches. CDR3 residues: CASSERPPGTGSGTQYF. In DNA form, the CDR3 reads TGTGCCAGCAGTGAAAGGCCCCCCGGGACAGGGAGCGGGACCCAGTACTTC. Combining the CDR3 with reference TRBV2 and TRBJ2-5 gives the whole variable domain EPEVTQTPSHQVTQMGQEVILRCVPISNHLYFYWYRQILGQKVEFLVSFYNNEISEKSEIFDDQFSVERPDGSNFTLKIRSTKLEDSAMYFCASSERPPGTGSGTQYFGPGTRLLVL.

The rearrangement joins TRBV2 to TRBJ1-5; 7 positions agree with TRBD1. The CDR3 runs 14 residues. V was clipped by 4 bases and J by 2 bases; unmatched bases: 2. The germline V gene encodes CDR1 SNHLY and CDR2 FYNNEI. The CDR3 loop is CASSATGGNQPQHF. The CDR3 region has the DNA TGTGCCAGCAGTGCTACAGGGGGCAATCAGCCCCAGCATTTT.

This sequence joins TRBV5-1 and TRBJ2-5, with a possible D match to TRBD2 (5 bases). The germline V gene has CDR1 SGHRS and CDR2 YFSETQ. The CDR3 runs to 14 residues. Trimming shortened V by 4 bases and J by 2 bases, and 12 bases separated the two germline ends. For the CDR3, the DNA is TGCGCCAGCAGCCAGGACTCGCGGCAAGAGACCCAGTACTTC. Encoded protein: CASSQDSRQETQYF.

About this clone itself: A read error may produce the germline difference seen at one junction end. The rearrangement uses TRBV6-2 or TRBV6-3 and TRBJ2-2; D may be TRBD2 (5 bases). Per germline, CDR1 MNHEY and CDR2 SVGEGT. The CDR3 length is 13 residues. This chain's CDR3 is CASSGPANGELGF. CDR3 nucleotides: TGTGCCAGCAGTGGCCCAGCGAATGGGGAGCTCGGTTTT.

The chain uses TRBV7-2 and TRBJ2-3, with unresolved D. The germline CDR1 and CDR2 sequences are SGHTA and FQGNSA. This CDR3 comprises 12 residues. V shed 3 bases and J shed 6 bases, with 7 bases lying between them. The CDR3: CASSFSSDTQYF. The DNA of the CDR3 is TGTGCCAGCAGCTTCTCTTCGGATACGCAGTATTTT.

This clone was detected once. J is TRBJ2-5 and V is TRBV4-1, with D uncertain. Trimming took 0 bases from V and 5 from J, leaving 16 bases between them. Germline lookup yields CDR1 MGHRA and CDR2 YSYEKL. This CDR3 region has 16 residues. The CDR3 sequence is CASSQDTAGLGETQYF. The DNA for the CDR3 is TGCGCCAGCAGCCAAGATACTGCAGGTCTTGGCGAGACCCAGTACTTC.

This clone has only one observation. J is TRBJ2-2 and V is TRBV19, with 9 bases fitting TRBD1. Losses at the gene ends were 8 bases for V and 7 bases for J; bases not matched to a gene: 5. The CDR3 has 13 residues. Germline CDR1 and CDR2: LNHDA and SQIVND (reference sequence). CDR3 protein: CASSGQGFGELFF. DNA for the CDR3: TGTGCCAGTTCAGGACAGGGGTTCGGGGAGCTGTTTTTT.

V and J are TRBV6-6 and TRBJ1-5; D remains unclear. The germline V gene encodes CDR1 MNHNY and CDR2 SVGAGI (reference sequence). This CDR3 region has 14 residues. The V end was cut by 0 bases, the J end by 6 bases, with 9 bases between. The CDR3 spells CASSYSIGGQPQHF. The CDR3 nucleotides read TGTGCCAGCAGTTACTCGATAGGAGGTCAGCCCCAGCATTTT.

This chain uses TRBV5-1 with TRBJ1-4, with D hard to call. Germline V CDR1 and CDR2: SGHRS, YFSETQ. The CDR3 is 16 residues long. The V and J ends lost 1 base and 0 bases respectively, with 10 bases between them. CDR3: CASSLFPVATNEKLFF. CDR3 bases: TGCGCCAGCAGCTTGTTCCCGGTTGCAACTAATGAAAAACTGTTTTTT.

V and J are TRBV6-1 and TRBJ1-5, with D unclear. CDR3 length: 15 residues. With 0 bases removed from V and 6 bases from J, the gap between germline ends came to 12 bases. Germline V gives CDR1 MNHNS, CDR2 SASEGT. The CDR3 reads CASSEAQATIQPQHF. For the CDR3, the DNA is TGTGCCAGCAGTGAAGCGCAGGCCACAATTCAGCCCCAGCATTTT.

Comment on this clone: Other DNA sequences within the sample encode an identical CDR3. This rearrangement joins TRBV2 to TRBJ2-5, with 8 positions matching TRBD2. The V gene's germline CDR1 is SNHLY and CDR2 FYNNEI. J gave up 1 base and V 2 bases, and 9 bases lay outside the gene matches. The CDR3 runs 17 residues. The CDR3 here is CASSEIGRGATQETQYF. The DNA for the CDR3 is TGTGCCAGCAGTGAAATCGGGCGGGGGGCCACCCAAGAGACCCAGTACTTC. Filled out from reference TRBV2 and TRBJ2-5, the complete variable domain reads EPEVTQTPSHQVTQMGQEVILRCVPISNHLYFYWYRQILGQKVEFLVSFYNNEISEKSEIFDDQFSVERPDGSNFTLKIRSTKLEDSAMYFCASSEIGRGATQETQYFGPGTRLLVL.

The rearrangement joins TRBV27 to TRBJ1-2; 9 bases line up with TRBD1. Germline V CDR1 and CDR2: MNHEY, SMNVEV (reference sequence). With 3 bases clipped from V and 5 bases from J, the junction kept 10 bases outside the gene matches. This CDR3 is 16 amino acids long. The CDR3 region is CASSFSGQGFGYGYTF. DNA of the CDR3: TGTGCCAGCAGTTTTTCGGGACAGGGATTTGGGTATGGCTACACCTTC.